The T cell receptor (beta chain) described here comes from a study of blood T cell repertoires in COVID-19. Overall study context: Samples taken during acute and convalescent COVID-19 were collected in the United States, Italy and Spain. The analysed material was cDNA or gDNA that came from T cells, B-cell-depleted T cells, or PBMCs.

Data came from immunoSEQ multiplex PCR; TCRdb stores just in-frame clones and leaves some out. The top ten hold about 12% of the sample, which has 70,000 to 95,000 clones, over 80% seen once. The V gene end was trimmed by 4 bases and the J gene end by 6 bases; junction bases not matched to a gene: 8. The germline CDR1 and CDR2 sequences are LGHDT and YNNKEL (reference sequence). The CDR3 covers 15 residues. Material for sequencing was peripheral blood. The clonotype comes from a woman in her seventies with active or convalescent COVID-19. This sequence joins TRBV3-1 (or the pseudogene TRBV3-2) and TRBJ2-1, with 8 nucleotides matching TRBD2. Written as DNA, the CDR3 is TGTGCCAGCAGCCCCAGCGGGGGACGGCTCAATGAGCAGTTCTTC. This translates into CASSPSGGRLNEQFF.